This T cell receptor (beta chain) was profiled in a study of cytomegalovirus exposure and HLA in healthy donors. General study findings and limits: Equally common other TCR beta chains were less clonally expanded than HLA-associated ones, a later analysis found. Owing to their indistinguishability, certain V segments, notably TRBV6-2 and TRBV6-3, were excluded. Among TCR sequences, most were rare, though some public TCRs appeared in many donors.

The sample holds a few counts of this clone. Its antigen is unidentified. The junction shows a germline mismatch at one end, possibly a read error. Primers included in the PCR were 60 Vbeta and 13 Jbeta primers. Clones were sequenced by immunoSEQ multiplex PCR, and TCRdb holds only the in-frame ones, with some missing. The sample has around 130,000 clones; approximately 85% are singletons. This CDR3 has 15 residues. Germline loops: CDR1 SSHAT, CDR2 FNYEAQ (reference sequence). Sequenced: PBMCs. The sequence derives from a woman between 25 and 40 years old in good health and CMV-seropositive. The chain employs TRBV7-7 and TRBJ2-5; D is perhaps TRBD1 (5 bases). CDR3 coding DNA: TGTGCTAGCAGCCAGAGTCCGACAGCACAAGAGACCCAGTACTTC. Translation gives CASSQSPTAQETQYF.